The 7 T cell receptor beta chains below were found in one sample sequenced in a study of shared clonotypes between healthy human individuals. Libraries were prepared by immunoSEQ multiplex PCR; TCRdb keeps only in-frame clonotypes and omits some of them. Of about 480,000 clones in the sample, roughly 85% were seen once. Sequenced material: PBMCs. The receptor source for this set is a woman aged 40 to 50 in good health. Some clones in this sample may be carry-over from other donors' samples.

To note about this clone: Distinct nucleotide sequences in the sample also encode this CDR3. V usage is TRBV5-1 and J usage is TRBJ1-2, with TRBD1 matching over 7 bases. The CDR3 spans 13 residues. The junction had 6 bases not matched to a gene; V was cut back by 4 bases and J by 6 bases. The germline V gene has CDR1 SGHRS and CDR2 YFSETQ. The CDR3 DNA reads TGCGCCAGCAGCCTCGGGACAGTGGATGGCTACACCTTC. Its translation is CASSLGTVDGYTF.

The V call is TRBV11-2, the J call TRBJ2-3; TRBD1 or TRBD2 may be the D gene (5 bases each). Per germline, CDR1 SGHAT and CDR2 FQNNGV. The CDR3 loop spans 13 amino acids. V was cut by 5 bases and J by 4 bases, with 10 bases left in between. The CDR3 loop reads CASSRDPPDTQYF. CDR3 in DNA: TGTGCCAGCAGCCGGGACCCCCCAGATACGCAGTATTTT.

The chain couples TRBV28 to TRBJ1-5; the D gene is possibly TRBD1 (6 bases). V was pared by 5 bases and J by 2 bases, with 13 bases between. The CDR3 is 15 amino acids. In germline, CDR1 is MDHEN, CDR2 SYDVKM. The CDR3 loop is CASSPGGARNQPQHF. DNA for the CDR3: TGTGCCAGCAGTCCCGGGGGGGCGCGCAATCAGCCCCAGCATTTT.

V and J are TRBV5-4 and TRBJ2-1, with D uncertain. V lost 0 bases to trimming and J lost 8 bases, with 6 bases between them. The V gene's germline CDR1 is SGHNT and CDR2 YYREEE (reference sequence). This CDR3 is built from 12 residues. The CDR3 spells CASSLVDHEQFF. CDR3 bases: TGTGCCAGCAGCTTGGTTGACCATGAGCAGTTCTTC.

This clone was seen at least ten times. V usage is TRBV15 and J usage is TRBJ1-5, with 9 bases lining up with TRBD1. The CDR3 extends over 15 amino acids. CDR1 and CDR2 from the germline V gene are LNHNV and YYDKDF (reference sequence). After removal of 1 base from V and 2 bases from J, the junction contained 0 bases not matched to a gene. CDR3 amino acids: CATSRGQGGNQPQHF. For the CDR3, the DNA is TGTGCCACCAGCAGAGGACAGGGGGGCAATCAGCCCCAGCATTTT. Complete variable domain (other parts from reference TRBV15 and TRBJ1-5): DAMVIQNPRYQVTQFGKPVTLSCSQTLNHNVMYWYQQKSSQAPKLLFHYYDKDFNNEADTPDNFQSRRPNTSFCFLDIRSPGLGDTAMYLCATSRGQGGNQPQHFGDGTRLSIL.

This chain joins TRBV7-6 and TRBJ2-7; D ambiguous. The CDR3 loop spans 14 amino acids. Germline V lookup: CDR1 SGHVS, CDR2 FNYEAQ. The V end lost 5 bases, the J end lost 5 bases, and 16 bases lay between the germline ends. CDR3 nucleotide sequence: TGTGCCAGCAGCGCCCCGTTCTTATCCCACGAGCAGTACTTC. Translating it yields CASSAPFLSHEQYF.

Concerning this clone itself: A far more abundant clone sits one base away, making this likely a read error. This chain uses TRBV28 with TRBJ2-7; D may be TRBD1 or TRBD2 (5 bases each). V was cut by 4 bases and J by 6 bases, with 22 bases left in between. The CDR3 covers 16 residues. Germline V CDR1 and CDR2: MDHEN, SYDVKM. CDR3 nucleotides: TGTGCCAGCAGTTCCAGGGACCCTCCCCCTGAGTTCGAGCAGTACTTC. Protein product: CASSSRDPPPEFEQYF.